Included here is one TCR beta chain sequence, with context. The target antigen is unknown. This sample was taken from a study of OX40 agonist ivuxolimab in advanced cancers. Background on the study: Patients in dose escalation had liver, melanoma, kidney or head and neck cancers. Broader study findings: The mean number of expanded clones was higher in CD8+ T cells than in CD4+. Antigen specificity remained undetermined for the expanded peripheral T cells.

Anyone with autoimmune disease history or systemic immunosuppression was excluded. The germline V gene has CDR1 MGHRA and CDR2 YSYEKL. V gave up 7 bases and J gave up 4 bases, with 19 bases separating them. The CDR3 runs to 15 residues. Only in-frame clones appear in the TCRdb table, and some are missing; sequencing was by immunoSEQ multiplex PCR. The sample holds about 40,000 clones, around 89% seen once. The chain couples TRBV4-1 to TRBJ1-1; maybe TRBD1 (5 bases). The source material was CD4+ or CD8+ T cells sorted from blood, sampled in a trial of the OX40 agonist ivuxolimab. This sequence was found in an adult with an advanced solid tumor such as melanoma, head and neck, liver or kidney cancer. CDR3 in DNA: TGCGCCAGCACCCCCACCGAGGGGTTCGGCACTGAAGCTTTCTTT. This gives the protein CASTPTEGFGTEAFF.